This passage covers 18 T cell receptor beta chains from one sample sequenced in a study of blood T cell repertoires in COVID-19. Sequencing was performed with immunoSEQ multiplex PCR; in TCRdb, only in-frame clones are kept and a portion is missing. The sample yields 150,000 to 190,000 clones, around 84% seen once. Sequencing input: PBMCs or T cells enriched from blood (not recorded which). The source is a man aged 50 to 59 who had recovered from COVID-19.

V usage is TRBV2 and J usage is TRBJ1-1; 7 bases fit TRBD1. The trim removed 8 bases at V and 4 bases at J, leaving 7 bases unmatched. CDR1 is SNHLY, CDR2 FYNNEI, per germline. The CDR3 is 13 amino acids. The CDR3 spells CASSRQGGTEAFF. CDR3 nucleotide sequence: TGTGCCAGCTCCCGGCAGGGGGGCACTGAAGCTTTCTTT.

This clone was seen a single time. The chain recombines TRBV6-2 or TRBV6-3 with TRBJ2-1, with 7 bases aligning to TRBD1. CDR1 and CDR2 from the germline V gene are MNHEY and SVGEGT. With V trimmed by 4 bases and J by 4 bases, 7 bases remained unmatched. The CDR3 spans 15 residues. The CDR3 DNA sequence: TGTGCCAGCAGTTCGCCCCGGGACAGTTACAATGAGCAGTTCTTC. This translates into CASSSPRDSYNEQFF.

The chain carries TRBV19 and TRBJ2-2; tentatively, D is TRBD2 (6 bases). The CDR3 contains 17 residues. CDR1 and CDR2 (germline): LNHDA, SQIVND (reference sequence). V gave up 10 bases and J gave up 1 base, with 22 bases separating them. The CDR3 nucleotides are TGTGCCACTACACCGGGACTCTCCTCGCTGAACACCGGGGAGCTGTTTTTT. Protein product: CATTPGLSSLNTGELFF.

This clone was seen just once. V and J are TRBV19 and TRBJ1-4, with 9 nucleotides matching TRBD1. V was pared by 5 bases and J by 4 bases, with 11 bases of the junction left unmatched. CDR3 length: 17 residues. The germline gives CDR1 LNHDA, CDR2 SQIVND (reference sequence). Here the CDR3 DNA reads TGTGCCAGTAGTGACGGACAGGGGAAAAGAAGTAATGAAAAACTGTTTTTT. Amino acids: CASSDGQGKRSNEKLFF.

The chain joins TRBV10-3 to TRBJ2-7; the match to TRBD2 covers 7 bases. The CDR3 loop spans 16 amino acids. The germline CDR1 and CDR2 sequences are ENHRY and SYGVKD. The V segment lost 1 base and the J segment 4 bases; nucleotides outside the gene matches: 10. CDR3 protein: CAISEFGTTKGYEQYF. CDR3 DNA sequence: TGTGCCATCAGTGAGTTTGGGACTACTAAGGGGTACGAGCAGTACTTC.

This clone was seen once. The genes are TRBV19 and TRBJ1-5; D might be TRBD1 (5 bases). Trimming removed 5 bases at V and 7 bases at J, with 15 bases between. The CDR3 sequence is 14 residues long. From germline, CDR1 is LNHDA and CDR2 SQIVND (reference sequence). The chain's CDR3 is CASSLLRESQPQHF. The CDR3 DNA reads as TGTGCCAGTAGTCTCCTCAGGGAAAGCCAGCCCCAGCATTTT.

The rearrangement joins TRBV7-2 to TRBJ2-1, with 9 bases aligning to TRBD1. Germline-derived CDR1 and CDR2 are SGHTA and FQGNSA. V was pared by 5 bases and J by 7 bases, with 9 bases of the junction left unmatched. CDR3 length: 15 residues. The CDR3 DNA is TGTGCCAGCAGCGCCAGGACAGGGGCTAGTAATGAGCAGTTCTTC. It codes for CASSARTGASNEQFF. Based on the CDR3 plus reference TRBV7-2 and TRBJ2-1, the full variable domain is GAGVSQSPSNKVTEKGKDVELRCDPISGHTALYWYRQSLGQGLEFLIYFQGNSAPDKSGLPSDRFSAERTGGSVSTLTIQRTQQEDSAVYLCASSARTGASNEQFFGPGTRLTVL.

This clone was recorded only once. V is TRBV5-4 and J is TRBJ2-7; 11 bases are a match to TRBD1. Per germline, CDR1 SGHNT and CDR2 YYREEE (reference sequence). The CDR3 is 15 residues long. The V gene end was trimmed by 4 bases and the J gene end by 0 bases; junction bases not matched to a gene: 3. The CDR3 here is CASSGGTGGSYEQYF. The CDR3 coding sequence is TGTGCCAGCAGCGGTGGGACAGGGGGCTCCTACGAGCAGTACTTC.

The J gene is TRBJ2-3, the V gene TRBV7-9, with 11 bases that match TRBD2. Per germline, CDR1 SEHNR and CDR2 FQNEAQ (reference sequence). There are 16 residues in the CDR3. V gave up 5 bases and J gave up 3 bases; unmatched junction bases: 7. The CDR3 nucleotides are TGTGCCAGCAGCACTAGCGGGGGACAGAGTACAGATACGCAGTATTTT. Residues: CASSTSGGQSTDTQYF. Based on the CDR3 plus reference TRBV7-9 and TRBJ2-3, the full variable domain is DTGVSQNPRHKITKRGQNVTFRCDPISEHNRLYWYRQTLGQGPEFLTYFQNEAQLEKSRLLSDRFSAERPKGSFSTLEIQRTEQGDSAMYLCASSTSGGQSTDTQYFGPGTRLTVL.

The gene calls are TRBV12-5 and TRBJ1-5; D is uncertain. The CDR3 length is 15 residues. Germline V lookup: CDR1 LGHNT, CDR2 FRNRAP. The germline V and J ends were trimmed by 0 bases and 3 bases, with 9 bases remaining between them. In nucleotides, the CDR3 is TGTGCTAGTGGTTTGGTATCGGACTTCAATCAGCCCCAGCATTTT. It translates to CASGLVSDFNQPQHF. Complete variable domain (other parts from reference TRBV12-5 and TRBJ1-5): DARVTQTPRHKVTEMGQEVTMRCQPILGHNTVFWYRQTMMQGLELLAYFRNRAPLDDSGMPKDRFSAEMPDATLATLKIQPSEPRDSAVYFCASGLVSDFNQPQHFGDGTRLSIL.

The V and J genes are TRBV7-9 and TRBJ2-3; 9 bases align to TRBD1. Trimming took 5 bases from V and 5 from J; bases not matched to a gene: 5. Germline V gene lookup returns CDR1 SEHNR and CDR2 FQNEAQ (reference sequence). The CDR3 spans 14 residues. The CDR3 coding sequence is TGTGCCAGCAGCCCGGGACAGGGACTAGATACGCAGTATTTT. Residues: CASSPGQGLDTQYF.

This chain uses TRBV2 with TRBJ2-1, with 7 positions matching TRBD2. V lost 1 base and J lost 7; bases outside the gene matches: 7. CDR3 size: 15 residues. Per germline, CDR1 SNHLY and CDR2 FYNNEI. CDR3 DNA: TGTGCCAGCAGTGAAGACGGGGGGAAATATAATGAGCAGTTCTTC. Translating gives CASSEDGGKYNEQFF.

J is TRBJ1-2 and V is TRBV5-4; D is possibly TRBD1 (6 bases). The germline CDR1 and CDR2 sequences are SGHNT and YYREEE (reference sequence). Trimming cost V 0 bases and J 4 bases, with 10 bases left between them. This CDR3 comprises 14 residues. The CDR3 region has the DNA TGTGCCAGCAGCTTGGGACAGGTTCCCTATGGCTACACCTTC. Protein: CASSLGQVPYGYTF.

Regarding this clone: Other DNA sequences in the sample encode the same CDR3. The chain carries TRBV6-5 and TRBJ1-2, with 12 bases that match TRBD1. With V trimmed by 3 bases and J by 9 bases, 5 bases remained unmatched. This CDR3 comprises 14 residues. Germline CDR1 reads MNHEY; CDR2 reads SVGAGI. CDR3 amino acids: CASSYTGQGASYTF. CDR3 nucleotides: TGTGCCAGCAGTTATACGGGACAGGGGGCAAGCTACACCTTC.

The chain's CDR3 is CASSHGTSNEKLFF. CDR3 DNA: TGTGCCAGCAGCCACGGGACATCTAATGAAAAACTGTTTTTT. V and J are TRBV11-3 and TRBJ1-4, with D possibly matching TRBD1 (6 bases). Trimming stripped 5 bases from V and 3 bases from J, with 10 bases between. The CDR3 spans 14 residues. The germline gives CDR1 SGHNT, CDR2 YENEEA.

The genes are TRBV7-9 and TRBJ2-7, with TRBD1 matching over 7 bases. The CDR3 contains 15 residues. V dropped 5 bases and J dropped 3; count of bases not matched to a gene: 10. Germline V gene sequence: CDR1 SEHNR, CDR2 FQNEAQ (reference sequence). The CDR3 loop is CASSRAVGQRYEQYF. CDR3 bases: TGTGCCAGCAGCCGAGCCGTGGGACAGCGCTACGAGCAGTACTTC.

V usage is TRBV7-6 and J usage is TRBJ2-7, with 10 bases lining up with TRBD1. The CDR3 is 15 amino acids. J gave up 0 bases and V 5 bases, and 4 bases lay outside the gene matches. Germline V CDR1 and CDR2: SGHVS, FNYEAQ. The CDR3 DNA is TGTGCCAGCAGCCAAGGGGACAGGGGCTCCTACGAGCAGTACTTC. Translating gives CASSQGDRGSYEQYF. The whole variable domain, remainder taken from reference TRBV7-6 and TRBJ2-7, is GAGVSQSPRYKVTKRGQDVALRCDPISGHVSLYWYRQALGQGPEFLTYFNYEAQQDKSGLPNDRFSAERPEGSISTLTIQRTEQRDSAMYRCASSQGDRGSYEQYFGPGTRLTVT.

This chain links TRBV5-3 with TRBJ2-1, with D tentatively TRBD1 (5 bases). TRBV5-3 is labeled an ORF, and its function is uncertain. Trimming removed 0 bases at V and 7 bases at J, with 8 bases between. The CDR3 runs 13 residues. In DNA, the CDR3 is TGTGCCAGAAGCTTGGACAGGCGAAATGAGCAGTTCTTC. Protein product: CARSLDRRNEQFF.